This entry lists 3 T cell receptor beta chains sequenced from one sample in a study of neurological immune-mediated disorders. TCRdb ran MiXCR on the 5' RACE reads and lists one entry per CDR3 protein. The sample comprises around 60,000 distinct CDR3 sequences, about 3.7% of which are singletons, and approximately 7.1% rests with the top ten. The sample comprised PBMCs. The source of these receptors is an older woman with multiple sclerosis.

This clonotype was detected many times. The DNA for the CDR3 is TGTGCCAGCAGTTTATGGGCGGACAGCGATCAGCCCCAGCATTTT. This sequence encodes CASSLWADSDQPQHF. The rearrangement uses TRBV28 and TRBJ1-5; TRBD1 might be the D (6 bases). V gave up 0 bases and J gave up 5 bases, with 11 bases separating them. CDR1 and CDR2 from the germline V gene are MDHEN and SYDVKM. CDR3 length: 15 amino acids. The whole variable domain, remainder taken from reference TRBV28 and TRBJ1-5, is DVKVTQSSRYLVKRTGEKVFLECVQDMDHENMFWYRQDPGLGLRLIYFSYDVKMKEKGDIPEGYSVSREKKERFSLILESASTNQTSMYLCASSLWADSDQPQHFGDGTRLSIL.

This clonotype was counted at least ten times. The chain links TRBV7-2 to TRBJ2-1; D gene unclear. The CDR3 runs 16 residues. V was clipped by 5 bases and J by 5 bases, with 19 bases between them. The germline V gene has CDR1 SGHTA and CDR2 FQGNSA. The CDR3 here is CASSPLRSRSNNEQFF. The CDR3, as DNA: TGTGCCAGCAGCCCTCTTCGCTCCCGAAGCAACAATGAGCAGTTCTTC.

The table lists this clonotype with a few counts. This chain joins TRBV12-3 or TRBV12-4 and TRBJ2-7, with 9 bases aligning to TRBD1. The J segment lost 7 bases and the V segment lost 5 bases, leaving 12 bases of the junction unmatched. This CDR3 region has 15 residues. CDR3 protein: CASSAPGQGVSEQYF. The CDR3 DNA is TGTGCCAGCAGTGCCCCGGGACAGGGAGTTTCTGAGCAGTACTTC.